These T cell receptor beta chains were read from a single sample in a study of memory B cells and T cells in multiple sclerosis. Their cognate antigens are unknown. Profiling relied on immunoSEQ multiplex PCR, and the TCRdb table lists in-frame clones only, not all of them. The sample yields 9,500 to 15,000 clones, 70% to 90% seen once. The sample comprised PBMCs from blood kept in culture. All receptors derive from a human donor with multiple sclerosis. Each CDR3 is given with its conserved first and last residue. The D gene is left open where the match is weak. The size field is filled for only some rows; it gives once, few, many or a size class.

>TRBD1|once|TRBJ1-2|TRBV5-1
TGCGCCAGCAGCTCCCCGGGACAGGGGAACGAAGATTCTAACTATGGCTACACCTTC
CASSSPGQGNEDSNYGYTF
>.|few|TRBJ2-7|TRBV28
TGTGCCAGCAGTTCTTTGGACAGCTACGAGCAGTACTTC
CASSSLDSYEQYF
>.|.|TRBJ2-1|TRBV11-2
TGTGCCAGCAGCTTAGTGGGGGGCAGTATGCTCTACAATGAGCAGTTCTTC
CASSLVGGSMLYNEQFF
>.|.|TRBJ2-3|TRBV10-1
TGCGCCAGCAGTGAGTCCCGGGACACAGATACGCAGTATTTT
CASSESRDTDTQYF
>TRBD2|few|TRBJ2-1|TRBV7-8
TGTGCCAGCAGCAAATCGGGACTAGCGGGGGGGCCGGGTGAGCAGTTCTTC
CASSKSGLAGGPGEQFF
>TRBD2|few|TRBJ2-3|TRBV10-1
TGCGCCACCAGCCGGACTAGCGGGGCCCCTCGCCCAGATACGCAGTATTTT
CATSRTSGAPRPDTQYF
>TRBD2|.|TRBJ2-7|TRBV6-6
TGTGCCAGCAGGAGGCTAGCGGGAACCTACGAGCAGTACTTC
CASRRLAGTYEQYF
>TRBD2|.|TRBJ2-7|TRBV6-1
TGTGCCAGCAGTGTACCGGGACTAGCGGTCGCCTACGAGCAGTACTTC
CASSVPGLAVAYEQYF
>.|.|TRBJ1-5|TRBV5-8
TGTGCCAGCAGCTTGGAGGGCAGGCCCAATCAGCCCCAGCATTTT
CASSLEGRPNQPQHF
>.|.|TRBJ2-1|TRBV30
TGTGCCTGGAGTGCCGGGACAAAGAATGAGCAGTTCTTC
CAWSAGTKNEQFF
>.|.|TRBJ2-3|TRBV9
TGTGCCAGCAGCGTAGGTCGGGGGACCAATACGCAGTATTTT
CASSVGRGTNTQYF
>TRBD1|.|TRBJ2-7|TRBV6-1
TGTGCCAGCAGTGAAGGGACAGGGTGGGAGCAGTACTTC
CASSEGTGWEQYF
>.|.|TRBJ1-2|TRBV27
TGTGCCAGCTGCACAAAATGGCAGGAACCCTATGGCTACACCTTC
CASCTKWQEPYGYTF
>TRBD1|.|TRBJ1-1|TRBV10-3
TGTGCCATCAGTCCACAGGGGGCGCGATCGAGTGGCACTGAAGCTTTCTTT
CAISPQGARSSGTEAFF
>TRBD1|few|TRBJ1-6|TRBV19
TGTGCCAGTAGTCGGCCAGGGGGTGATTCACCCCTCCACTTT
CASSRPGGDSPLHF
>.|.|TRBJ2-7|TRBV30
TGTGCCTGGAGTGTGACGGTGGGCTACGAGCAGTACTTC
CAWSVTVGYEQYF
>.|.|TRBJ1-2|TRBV27
TGTGCCAGCAGTTTATTGGCAGGGCCCTATGGCTACACCTTC
CASSLLAGPYGYTF
>.|.|TRBJ1-5|TRBV2
TGTGCCAGCAGTGGAAACAGGGTGAGGGGCAATCAGCCCCAGCATTTT
CASSGNRVRGNQPQHF
>.|.|TRBJ1-2|TRBV19
TGTGCCAGTAGTATACGGACTTCCGATGGCTACACCTTC
CASSIRTSDGYTF
>TRBD1|.|TRBJ2-7|TRBV6-6
TGTGCCAGCAGACTTACAGGGGGCTTTTACGAGCAGTACTTC
CASRLTGGFYEQYF
>.|.|TRBJ1-1|TRBV19
TGTGCCAGTGAGAAGGGAAGTACTGAAGCTTTCTTT
CASEKGSTEAFF
>.|.|TRBJ2-2|TRBV2
TGTGCCAGCAGGGGATCCGGGGAGCTGTTTTTT
CASRGSGELFF
>.|once|TRBJ2-5|TRBV28
TGTGCCAGCAGTTCTAGGGACACCCAAGAGACCCAGTACTTC
CASSSRDTQETQYF
>.|.|TRBJ2-2|TRBV7-2
TGTGCCAGCAGCTTAAGACGGCCGAACACCGGGGAGCTGTTTTTT
CASSLRRPNTGELFF
>TRBD2|.|TRBJ2-7|TRBV28
TGTGCCAGCACCCGGGGGAATCTAGCGGGAGGGATGTACGAGCAGTACTTC
CASTRGNLAGGMYEQYF
>.|.|TRBJ2-2|TRBV6-5
TGTGCCAGCAGTTCCACACCCGGGGAGCTGTTTTTT
CASSSTPGELFF
>.|.|TRBJ2-6|TRBV10-3
TGTGCCATCAGTGATAAAGTCCAGGGGAATGGGGCCAACGTCCTGACTTTC
CAISDKVQGNGANVLTF
>.|.|TRBJ2-7|TRBV25-1
TGTGCCAGCAGTGGTGGTTCCTACGAGCAGTACTTC
CASSGGSYEQYF
>TRBD1|.|TRBJ2-5|TRBV6-5
TGTGCCAGCAGGCGCGGGACAGGGGATTTCCAGTACTTC
CASRRGTGDFQYF
>.|.|TRBJ1-1|TRBV29-1
TGCAGCGTTGACAGGACTACTAACACTGAAGCTTTCTTT
CSVDRTTNTEAFF
>.|.|TRBJ2-3|TRBV18
TGTGCCAGCTCACCATTACAGGGCACAGATACGCAGTATTTT
CASSPLQGTDTQYF
>.|.|TRBJ1-6|TRBV6-5
TGTGCCAGCAGTTACTCGGGAGGGGGTTATAATTCACCCCTCCACTTT
CASSYSGGGYNSPLHF
>.|.|TRBJ1-2|TRBV10-3
TGTGCCATCAATGTTGCCCCGGACTATGGCTACACCTTC
CAINVAPDYGYTF
>.|.|TRBJ1-1|TRBV10-1
TGCGCCAGCAGTGATCAGAGGAACACTGAAGCTTTCTTT
CASSDQRNTEAFF
>TRBD2|.|TRBJ2-1|TRBV9
TGTGCCAGCAGCGTAGATCCGCGGGGGGCCGACAATGAGCAGTTCTTC
CASSVDPRGADNEQFF
>.|.|TRBJ2-7|TRBV30
TGTGCCTGGGCGCCCGGGGGCCGCACCTACGAGCAGTACTTC
CAWAPGGRTYEQYF
>.|.|TRBJ2-3|TRBV11-3
TGTGCCAGCAGCTTTGGCGGTGGGGGCACAGATACGCAGTATTTT
CASSFGGGGTDTQYF
>.|.|TRBJ1-3|TRBV28
TGTGCCAGCAGCCGCGACCCGCAGGGAAACACCATATATTTT
CASSRDPQGNTIYF
>.|.|TRBJ1-1|TRBV19
TGTGCCAGTAGCTGGGCAGCAACTGAAGCTTTCTTT
CASSWAATEAFF
>TRBD2|.|TRBJ2-2|TRBV28
TGTGCCAGCAGTTTATGGGTACTAGCGGGAGGTCCCGGGGAGCTGTTTTTT
CASSLWVLAGGPGELFF
>.|.|TRBJ2-5|TRBV7-9
TGTGCCAGCAGCCGAGGAGGAGAGACCCAGTACTTC
CASSRGGETQYF
>.|.|TRBJ2-7|TRBV7-8
TGTGCCAGCAGCCCACGGGCCCTAGGGACCTACGAGCAGTACTTC
CASSPRALGTYEQYF
>.|.|TRBJ1-2|TRBV27
TGTGCCAGCACCACCCCGGGAGGGCATGGCTACACCTTC
CASTTPGGHGYTF
>.|.|TRBJ1-1|TRBV10-3
TGTGCCATCAGTGAGAACAGCAACACTGAAGCTTTCTTT
CAISENSNTEAFF